The T cell receptor beta chain under discussion was sequenced for a study of CD8 T cells in ankylosing spondylitis. Trimming pared 0 bases from V and 6 bases from J, leaving 7 bases between. Germline CDR1 is SGHRS and CDR2 is YFSETQ. The CDR3 extends over 12 amino acids. Library preparation for TCR beta used quantitative 5'-RACE with molecular barcodes. TCRdb passed the 5' RACE reads through MiXCR, listing each CDR3 protein once. The repertoire consists of about 300,000 distinct CDR3 sequences, with 11% occurring once and the leading ten covering about 10%. The study, taken as a whole, reports: Clones linked with disease were CD8+ and fairly uncommon in the peripheral blood. Existing reports had already noted some motif variants in reactive arthritis synovial fluid and blood. Significant enrichment of disease-linked clones was reported in matched ankylosing spondylitis synovial fluid.

This clonotype has at least ten counts. Antigen specificity is unknown. The TCR was taken from a female donor with ankylosing spondylitis or in good health (not recorded which). The V gene is TRBV5-1, the J gene TRBJ2-7, with D maybe TRBD2 (6 bases). Sequences were obtained from blood, either unsorted or a sorted T cell fraction (not recorded which). CDR3 loop: CASSLAGGEQYF. CDR3 sequence (DNA): TGCGCCAGCAGCTTGGCCGGGGGCGAGCAGTACTTC.